A selection of T cell receptor beta chains follows, all from one sample in a study of early T cells in non-severe SARS-CoV-2 infection. TCRdb re-derived calls from the 5' RACE reads in MiXCR, one entry per CDR3 protein. The top ten clones hold over 3% of a sample with 43,000 or so distinct CDR3 sequences, roughly 4% of them seen once. What was sequenced was whole blood. The receptors come from an adult who was a healthcare worker with PCR-confirmed SARS-CoV-2 infection or an uninfected control (not recorded which). Both conserved end residues are part of each CDR3. A D gene is named only where the DNA matches it firmly. Clone size is not always given. Where it is, it says once, few, many or a class for expanded clones.

cdr3_aa cdr3_nt d_call j_call v_call clone_size
CASSLEPGGSYEQYF TGTGCCAGCAGCTTAGAGCCGGGAGGCTCCTACGAGCAGTACTTC TRBD2 TRBJ2-7 TRBV13 many
CASTLTGQAHNEQFF TGTGCCAGCACCTTAACCGGACAGGCCCACAATGAGCAGTTCTTC TRBD1 TRBJ2-1 TRBV3-1 many
CASSWDRGKGELFF TGTGCCAGCAGTTGGGACAGGGGCAAGGGGGAGCTGTTTTTT TRBD1 TRBJ2-2 TRBV12-3/TRBV12-4 many
CASSEFGGIATGELFF TGTGCCAGCAGTGAATTCGGAGGGATCGCCACCGGGGAGCTGTTTTTT NA TRBJ2-2 TRBV2 many
CSAAGTVPEAFF TGCAGCGCCGCTGGGACGGTCCCTGAAGCTTTCTTT NA TRBJ1-1 TRBV29-1 many
CASSLRRYNEQFF TGTGCCAGCAGCTTACGGCGATACAATGAGCAGTTCTTC NA TRBJ2-1 TRBV11-2 many
CASSQGGLARNEQFF TGTGCCAGCAGCCAGGGGGGACTAGCGAGAAATGAGCAGTTCTTC TRBD2 TRBJ2-1 TRBV7-9 many
CASTATAESSYEQYF TGTGCCAGCACCGCGACAGCGGAAAGCTCCTACGAGCAGTACTTC NA TRBJ2-7 TRBV7-6 many
CASSLHRDRETGELFF TGTGCCAGCAGCTTGCACCGGGACAGGGAGACCGGGGAGCTGTTTTTT TRBD1 TRBJ2-2 TRBV7-6 many
CSAIMGRVTEAFF TGCAGTGCTATAATGGGCAGGGTCACTGAAGCTTTCTTT NA TRBJ1-1 TRBV20-1 NA
CASSPRGQMETQYF TGTGCCAGCAGCCCAAGGGGGCAGATGGAGACCCAGTACTTC TRBD1 TRBJ2-5 TRBV7-2 many
CASTTDRVGEQYF TGTGCCAGCACAACCGACAGGGTGGGCGAGCAGTACTTC TRBD1 TRBJ2-7 TRBV6-2/TRBV6-3 many
CSAPANEGAGEKLFF TGCAGTGCTCCAGCAAATGAAGGGGCGGGTGAAAAACTGTTTTTT NA TRBJ1-4 TRBV20-1 many
CSVGGASDGPTYEQYF TGCAGCGTTGGTGGGGCTAGCGACGGACCCACCTACGAGCAGTACTTC NA TRBJ2-7 TRBV29-1 medium-sized
CASSQDRVQETQYF TGTGCCAGCAGCCAAGACAGGGTCCAAGAGACCCAGTACTTC NA TRBJ2-5 TRBV14 NA
CASSFGTRAPEAFF TGTGCCAGCAGCTTCGGGACGCGGGCCCCTGAAGCTTTCTTT NA TRBJ1-1 TRBV7-9 many
CAWSQTGSGKPPQHF TGTGCCTGGAGTCAAACGGGGTCTGGGAAGCCGCCCCAGCATTTT NA TRBJ1-5 TRBV30 many
CASSRGKEGNTEAFF TGTGCCAGCTCGCGGGGAAAGGAGGGGAACACTGAAGCTTTCTTT NA TRBJ1-1 TRBV18 many
CASSAGRSNQPQHF TGTGCCAGTTCTGCTGGTCGGAGCAATCAGCCCCAGCATTTT NA TRBJ1-5 TRBV6-5 many
CASSSGDSSGNTIYF TGCGCCAGCAGTTCAGGGGATAGCTCTGGAAACACCATATATTTT NA TRBJ1-3 TRBV10-1 many
CASRAGQGLQNIQYF TGTGCCAGCAGGGCGGGACAGGGGTTGCAAAACATTCAGTACTTC TRBD1 TRBJ2-4 TRBV3-1 few
CASSGSLSNEQFF TGTGCCAGCAGCGGGAGCCTTTCTAATGAGCAGTTCTTC NA TRBJ2-1 TRBV9 many
CASSLAGGRGKNTEAFF TGCGCCAGCAGCTTGGCGGGAGGGAGGGGAAAGAACACTGAAGCTTTCTTT NA TRBJ1-1 TRBV5-1 many
CASLGLAVPYEQYF TGTGCCAGCCTTGGACTAGCGGTCCCCTACGAGCAGTACTTC TRBD2 TRBJ2-7 TRBV28 many
CASRARDYNSPLHF TGTGCCAGCAGAGCCCGGGACTATAATTCACCCCTCCACTTT NA TRBJ1-6 TRBV2 many
CSVEDGGYEQYF TGCAGCGTTGAAGATGGGGGCTACGAGCAGTACTTC NA TRBJ2-7 TRBV29-1 many
CASSFHHRRNISYEQYF TGTGCCAGCAGCTTCCACCACCGTCGGAACATATCCTACGAGCAGTACTTC NA TRBJ2-7 TRBV11-3 NA
CASRQGQANTGELFF TGCGCCAGCAGACAGGGACAGGCGAACACCGGGGAGCTGTTTTTT TRBD1 TRBJ2-2 TRBV5-1 many
CASSLVLIGSLRYEQYF TGTGCCAGCAGTTTGGTTCTAATTGGAAGCCTCCGCTACGAGCAGTACTTC NA TRBJ2-7 TRBV12-3/TRBV12-4 many
CASSYILSGRRSYEQYF TGTGCCAGCAGTTATATCCTTAGCGGGAGGAGATCCTACGAGCAGTACTTC TRBD2 TRBJ2-7 TRBV12-3/TRBV12-4 many
CASSSLPPGELFF TGTGCCAGCAGCTCCCTCCCTCCCGGGGAGCTGTTTTTT NA TRBJ2-2 TRBV7-9 NA
CSVKGLTNEKLFF TGCAGCGTTAAGGGGTTGACTAATGAAAAACTGTTTTTT NA TRBJ1-4 TRBV29-1 many
CASSQTAPVSSYNSPLHF TGTGCCAGCTCCCAGACGGCGCCCGTTAGCTCCTATAATTCACCCCTCCACTTT NA TRBJ1-6 TRBV18 many
CSARTGLLRSYNEQFF TGCAGCGCGAGGACAGGGCTCTTACGCTCCTACAATGAGCAGTTCTTC TRBD1 TRBJ2-1 TRBV29-1 many
CASSQDFPEEQFF TGCGCCAGCAGCCAAGACTTCCCTGAAGAGCAGTTCTTC NA TRBJ2-1 TRBV4-1 many
CASSLDRATGELFF TGTGCCAGCAGCTTGGACAGGGCCACCGGGGAGCTGTTTTTT TRBD1 TRBJ2-2 TRBV6-5 many
CSAVTGANTEAFF TGCAGCGCCGTTACAGGTGCGAACACTGAAGCTTTCTTT NA TRBJ1-1 TRBV29-1 many
CASSQVSGGKTYEQYF TGTGCCAGCAGCCAAGTTTCGGGGGGCAAAACCTACGAGCAGTACTTC NA TRBJ2-7 TRBV3-1 few
CSALKGGTNEKLFF TGCAGTGCCCTTAAGGGGGGCACTAATGAAAAACTGTTTTTT NA TRBJ1-4 TRBV20-1 many
CASSPGPGTYNEQFF TGCGCCAGCAGCCCCGGTCCCGGAACCTACAATGAGCAGTTCTTC NA TRBJ2-1 TRBV4-1 few
CASSPSLRDRGAPDTQYF TGTGCCAGCAGCCCAAGTCTCCGGGACAGGGGCGCTCCAGATACGCAGTATTTT TRBD1 TRBJ2-3 TRBV4-2 many
CASRRDRADYGYTF TGTGCCAGCCGAAGGGACAGGGCAGACTATGGCTACACCTTC TRBD1 TRBJ1-2 TRBV12-3/TRBV12-4 many
CASSLMVNYGYTF TGTGCCAGCAGCTTAATGGTGAACTATGGCTACACCTTC NA TRBJ1-2 TRBV7-2 many
CASSQTSGPTDTQYF TGCGCCAGCAGCCAAACTAGCGGGCCCACAGATACGCAGTATTTT TRBD2 TRBJ2-3 TRBV4-1 NA
CARCGGGRSEETQYF TGTGCCAGGTGCGGGGGCGGGAGGAGTGAGGAGACCCAGTACTTC TRBD2 TRBJ2-5 TRBV6-4 many
CAWSGTTSGSSYNEQFF TGTGCCTGGAGTGGAACGACTAGCGGGAGTTCCTACAATGAGCAGTTCTTC TRBD2 TRBJ2-1 TRBV30 many
CASSFRVSGGHYNEQFF TGTGCCAGCAGTTTTCGTGTAAGCGGGGGCCACTACAATGAGCAGTTCTTC TRBD2 TRBJ2-1 TRBV6-6 many
CASSLSQGAGEKLFF TGTGCCAGCAGTTTATCCCAGGGGGCAGGTGAAAAACTGTTTTTT TRBD1 TRBJ1-4 TRBV27 many
CASSSRDRGGTEAFF TGTGCCAGCAGCTCCCGGGACAGGGGGGGCACTGAAGCTTTCTTT TRBD1 TRBJ1-1 TRBV13 many
CASSHSTGTIQETQYF TGTGCCAGCAGCCATTCTACCGGGACTATCCAAGAGACCCAGTACTTC TRBD2 TRBJ2-5 TRBV4-2 NA
CSVAGFTGELFF TGCAGCGTTGCAGGGTTCACCGGGGAGCTGTTTTTT NA TRBJ2-2 TRBV29-1 NA
CASSFSGLAGVDEQFF TGCGCCAGCAGCTTCTCGGGACTAGCGGGAGTGGATGAGCAGTTCTTC TRBD2 TRBJ2-1 TRBV5-1 few
CASSLARQGRYEQYF TGTGCCAGCAGCTTAGCGCGCCAAGGAAGGTACGAGCAGTACTTC NA TRBJ2-7 TRBV7-8 many
CASSFGQVSPLHF TGTGCCAGCAGCTTCGGACAAGTATCACCCCTCCACTTT NA TRBJ1-6 TRBV11-3 many
CASNPSGGFYEQYF TGTGCCAGCAATCCTAGCGGGGGGTTCTACGAGCAGTACTTC TRBD2 TRBJ2-7 TRBV6-5 many
CASSLRQPSTDTQYF TGTGCCAGCAGTTTACGGCAGCCTAGCACAGATACGCAGTATTTT NA TRBJ2-3 TRBV12-3/TRBV12-4 many
CASSLAGAGRLYNEQFF TGTGCCAGCAGCTTGGCGGGGGCCGGGAGGTTGTACAATGAGCAGTTCTTC NA TRBJ2-1 TRBV5-4 many
CASSPGQGRLITDTQYF TGTGCCAGCAGCCCGGGACAGGGTCGACTTATCACAGATACGCAGTATTTT TRBD1 TRBJ2-3 TRBV5-4 many
CVGGGGPDTGELFF TGTGTCGGGGGCGGGGGCCCGGACACCGGGGAGCTGTTTTTT NA TRBJ2-2 TRBV7-6 many
CSARASTNEKLFF TGCAGTGCTAGAGCCAGCACTAATGAAAAACTGTTTTTT NA TRBJ1-4 TRBV20-1 few